This record concerns one T cell receptor (beta chain) sequence. Its target is not known. Being one base from a much bigger clone, this may be a read error. The sample is drawn from a study of tumor-infiltrating lymphocytes in primary liver carcinoma. Constant-region priming of around 530 ng total RNA yielded TCR beta cDNA. Slightly modified ARM-PCR served as the procedure for the TCR beta libraries. These libraries came from three rounds of nested multiplex PCR. The first two PCR rounds used TRBV1-TRBV30 primers with a Cbeta primer, roughly 10 cycles each. TCRdb analysed the multiplex PCR reads with MiXCR anew, one entry per CDR3 protein. The sample has about 190,000 distinct CDR3 sequences, about 85% seen once; the top ten hold about a sixth. Points from the study as a whole: Overlap in tumor-adjacent and tumor-blood pairs fell below that of tumor region pairs. Researchers report that only about 7.5-25% of top clones turned up in all five tumor regions.

For each extraction, RNA and DNA were obtained together from 20-30 mg of unsorted bulk tissue. Surgical resection served as treatment for the primary liver carcinoma of these patients. The CDR3 sequence is 15 residues long. Germline CDR1 is MDHEN and CDR2 is SYDVKM. The sequencing input was tumor tissue from primary liver carcinoma. This chain connects TRBV28 to TRBJ1-6; D is unclear. This TCR was recovered from a man in his forties with primary liver carcinoma and hepatitis B virus infection. The CDR3 DNA sequence: TGTCCCACACGGACGATACCCTCCTATAATTCACCCCTCCACTTT. Translation: CPTRTIPSYNSPLHF.